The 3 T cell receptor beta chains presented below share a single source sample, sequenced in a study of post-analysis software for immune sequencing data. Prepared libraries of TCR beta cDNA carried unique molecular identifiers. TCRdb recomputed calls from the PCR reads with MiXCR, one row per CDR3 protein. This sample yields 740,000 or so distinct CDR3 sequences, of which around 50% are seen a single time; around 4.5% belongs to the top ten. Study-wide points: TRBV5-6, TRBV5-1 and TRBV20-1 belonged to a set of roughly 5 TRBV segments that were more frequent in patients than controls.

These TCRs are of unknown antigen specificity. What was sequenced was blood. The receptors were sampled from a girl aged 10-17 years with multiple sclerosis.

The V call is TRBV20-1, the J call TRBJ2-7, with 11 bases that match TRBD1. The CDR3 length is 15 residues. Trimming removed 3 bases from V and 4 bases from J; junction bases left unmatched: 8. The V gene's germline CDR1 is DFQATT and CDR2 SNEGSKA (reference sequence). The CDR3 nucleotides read TGCAGTGCTAGGCGAGGAGGGACAGGGGGGTACGAGCAGTACTTC. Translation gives CSARRGGTGGYEQYF.

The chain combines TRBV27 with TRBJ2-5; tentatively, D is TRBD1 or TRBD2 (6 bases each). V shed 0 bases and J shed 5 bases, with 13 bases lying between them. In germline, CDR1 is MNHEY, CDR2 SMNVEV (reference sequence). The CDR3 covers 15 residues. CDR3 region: CASSLSGAGWETQYF. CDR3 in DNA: TGTGCCAGCAGTTTATCGGGGGCGGGATGGGAGACCCAGTACTTC.

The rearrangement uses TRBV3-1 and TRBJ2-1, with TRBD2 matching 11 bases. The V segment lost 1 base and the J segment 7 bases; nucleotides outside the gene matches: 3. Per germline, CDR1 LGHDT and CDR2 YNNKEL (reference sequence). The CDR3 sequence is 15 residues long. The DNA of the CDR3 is TGTGCCAGCAGCCAAGGACTAGCGGGAAATAATGAGCAGTTCTTC. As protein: CASSQGLAGNNEQFF.